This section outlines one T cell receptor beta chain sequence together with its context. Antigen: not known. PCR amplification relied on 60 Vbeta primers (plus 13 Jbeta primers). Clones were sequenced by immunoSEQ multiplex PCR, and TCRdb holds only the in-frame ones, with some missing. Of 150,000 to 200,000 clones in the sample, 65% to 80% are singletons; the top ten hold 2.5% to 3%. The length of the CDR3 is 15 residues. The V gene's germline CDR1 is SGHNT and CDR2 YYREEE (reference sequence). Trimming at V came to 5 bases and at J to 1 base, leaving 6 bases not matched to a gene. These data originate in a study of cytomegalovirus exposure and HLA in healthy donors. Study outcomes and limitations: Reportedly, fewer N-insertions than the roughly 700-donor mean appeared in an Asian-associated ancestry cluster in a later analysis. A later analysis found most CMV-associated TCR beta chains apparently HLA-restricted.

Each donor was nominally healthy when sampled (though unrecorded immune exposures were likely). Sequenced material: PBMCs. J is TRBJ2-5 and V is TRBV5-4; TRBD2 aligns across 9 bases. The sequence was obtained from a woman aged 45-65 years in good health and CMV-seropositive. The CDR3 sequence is CASSWTSDTQETQYF. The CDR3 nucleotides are TGTGCCAGCAGTTGGACTAGCGACACCCAAGAGACCCAGTACTTC.